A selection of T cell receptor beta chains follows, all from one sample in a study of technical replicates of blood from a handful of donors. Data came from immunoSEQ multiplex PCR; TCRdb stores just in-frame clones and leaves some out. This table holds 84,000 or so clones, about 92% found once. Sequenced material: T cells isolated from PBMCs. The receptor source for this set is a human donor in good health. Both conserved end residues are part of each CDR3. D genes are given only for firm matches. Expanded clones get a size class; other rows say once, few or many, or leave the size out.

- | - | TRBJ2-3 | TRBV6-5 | TGTGCCAGCACCCGAGCGGCTAGCACAGATACGCAGTATTTT | CASTRAASTDTQYF
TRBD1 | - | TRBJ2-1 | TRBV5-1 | TGCGCCAGCAGCTTGGGACAGGGGTACAATGAGCAGTTCTTC | CASSLGQGYNEQFF
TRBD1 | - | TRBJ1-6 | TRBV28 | TGTGCCAGCAGTTCCCCGGGGACAGGGCTGGCTTCACCCCTCCACTTT | CASSSPGTGLASPLHF
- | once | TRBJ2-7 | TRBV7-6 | TGTGCCAGCAGCTTAGGGGCAGGAGGGAGGAACTACGAGCAGTACTTC | CASSLGAGGRNYEQYF
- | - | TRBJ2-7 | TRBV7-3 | TGTGCCAGCAGTAGGTGGGGGCAAAGGAAATCCTACGAGCAGTACTTC | CASSRWGQRKSYEQYF
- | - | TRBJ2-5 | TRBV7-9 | TGTGCCAGCAGCTCCAGACGGGAAGAGACCCAGTACTTC | CASSSRREETQYF
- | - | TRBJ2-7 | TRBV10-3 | TGTGCCATCAGCCGATTGGCGGAAACCTACGAGCAGTACTTC | CAISRLAETYEQYF
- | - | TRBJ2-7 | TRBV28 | TGTGCCAGCAGTCGAGGGAGAATCGAGCAGTACTTC | CASSRGRIEQYF
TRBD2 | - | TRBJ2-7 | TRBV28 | TGTGCCAGCAGTCCCGGGGGAGGGACCACCTACGAGCAGTACTTC | CASSPGGGTTYEQYF
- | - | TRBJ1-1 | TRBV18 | TGTGCCAGCTCTCGCTCCGGGATTACTGAAGCTTTCTTT | CASSRSGITEAFF
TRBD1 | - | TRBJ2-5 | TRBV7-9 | TGTGCCAGCAGCGTAGTAGACAGGGGAGGTTGGGAGACCCAGTACTTC | CASSVVDRGGWETQYF
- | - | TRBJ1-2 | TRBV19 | TGTGCCAGCGCGGATACAGGGTTAGTCTATGGCTACACCTTC | CASADTGLVYGYTF
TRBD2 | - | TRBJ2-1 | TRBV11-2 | TGTGCCAGCAGCTATGAGACTAGCGGTTACAATGAGCAGTTCTTC | CASSYETSGYNEQFF
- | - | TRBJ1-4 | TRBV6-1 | TGTGCCAGCAGTGAAGGGGCAGGTGATGAAAAACTGTTTTTT | CASSEGAGDEKLFF
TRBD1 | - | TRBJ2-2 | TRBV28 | TGTGCCAGCAGTATCGACAGGGCACCCGGGGAGCTGTTTTTT | CASSIDRAPGELFF
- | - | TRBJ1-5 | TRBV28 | TGTGCCAGCAGCATTATGGTGCCGGGACAGCCCCAGCATTTT | CASSIMVPGQPQHF
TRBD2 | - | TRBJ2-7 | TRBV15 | TGTGCCACCAGCAGAGAGAGGGGACTAGCGGTCCCGGGGCTCTACGAGCAGTACTTC | CATSRERGLAVPGLYEQYF
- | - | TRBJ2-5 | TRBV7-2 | TGTGCCAGCAGCTCTCGGTCAGGGACCCAGTACTTC | CASSSRSGTQYF
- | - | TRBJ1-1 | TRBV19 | TGTGCCAGTAGTATCGGCGGGAGGAACACTGAAGCTTTCTTT | CASSIGGRNTEAFF